This note documents a single T cell receptor beta chain sequence. Its target is not known. The sample belongs to a study of cytomegalovirus exposure and HLA in healthy donors. The CDR3 spans 16 residues. Germline CDR1 reads MNHNY; CDR2 reads SVGAGI (reference sequence). V was pared by 1 base and J by 1 base, with 3 bases of the junction left unmatched. Study-wide points: Later analysis found that TCR beta chains associated with HLA were more clonally expanded than other, equally common chains. Earlier findings revealed that most TCR beta V segments proved productive either about 87% or about 30% of the time. Associated with cytomegalovirus, according to the listing, were around 160 TCR beta chains. A missense DCLRE1C variant was associated with V- and J-gene trimming of TCR beta chains in a later analysis, and an independent cohort replicated the association.

The PCR made use of 60 Vbeta and 13 Jbeta primers. The table came from immunoSEQ multiplex PCR; TCRdb's copy has only in-frame clones and leaves some out. The repertoire includes around 200,000 clones, over 80% of them detected once, and about 1.6% sits in the top ten. The clonotype was recovered from a man aged 50 or older in good health and CMV-seronegative. This rearrangement joins TRBV6-6 to TRBJ2-5; 10 nucleotides line up with TRBD1. The sample comprised PBMCs. CDR3 coding DNA: TGTGCCAGCAGTTACTGGGGACAGGGGTCCCAAGAGACCCAGTACTTC. This gives the protein CASSYWGQGSQETQYF.